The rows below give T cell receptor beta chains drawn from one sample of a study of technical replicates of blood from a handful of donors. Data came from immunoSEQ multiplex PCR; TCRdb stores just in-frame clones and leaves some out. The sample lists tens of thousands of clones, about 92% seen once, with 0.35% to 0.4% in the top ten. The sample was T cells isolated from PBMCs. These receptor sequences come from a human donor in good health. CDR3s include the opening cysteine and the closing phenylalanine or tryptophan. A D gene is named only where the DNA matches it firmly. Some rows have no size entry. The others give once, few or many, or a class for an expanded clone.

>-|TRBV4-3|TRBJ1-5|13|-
CASSQLAGQPQHF
TGCGCCAGCAGCCAGCTGGCGGGTCAGCCCCAGCATTTT
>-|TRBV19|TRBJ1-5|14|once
CASRNRESNQPQHF
TGTGCCAGTAGAAACAGGGAAAGCAATCAGCCCCAGCATTTT
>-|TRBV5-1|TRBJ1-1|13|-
CASSFTQNTEAFF
TGCGCCAGCAGCTTCACTCAGAACACTGAAGCTTTCTTT
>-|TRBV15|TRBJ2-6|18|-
CATSRGRVERSGANVLTF
TGTGCCACCAGCAGGGGCAGGGTAGAAAGGTCTGGGGCCAACGTCCTGACTTTC
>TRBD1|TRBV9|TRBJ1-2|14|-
CASSGQQGAWGYTF
TGTGCCAGCAGCGGACAACAGGGGGCCTGGGGCTACACCTTC
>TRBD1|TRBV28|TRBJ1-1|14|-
CASSTGGRNTEAFF
TGTGCCAGCAGCACAGGGGGCAGGAACACTGAAGCTTTCTTT
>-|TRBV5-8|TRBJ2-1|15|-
CASSPGHRFSNEQFF
TGTGCCAGCAGCCCGGGACACAGGTTTAGCAATGAGCAGTTCTTC
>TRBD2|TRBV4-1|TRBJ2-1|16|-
CASSQKGLAGYNEQFF
TGCGCCAGCAGCCAAAAGGGGCTAGCGGGATACAATGAGCAGTTCTTC
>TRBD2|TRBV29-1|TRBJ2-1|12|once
CSVEGTSNEQFF
TGCAGCGTTGAAGGGACTAGCAATGAGCAGTTCTTC
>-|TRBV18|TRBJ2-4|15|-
CASSPTGTSKNIQYF
TGTGCCAGCTCCCCTACGGGAACCTCCAAAAACATTCAGTACTTC
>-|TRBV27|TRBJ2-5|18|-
CASSLGGWGASGRETQYF
TGTGCCAGCAGTTTAGGGGGGTGGGGCGCCTCTGGTAGAGAGACCCAGTACTTC
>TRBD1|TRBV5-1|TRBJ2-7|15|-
CASSPTGQGFYEQYF
TGCGCCAGCAGCCCCACGGGACAGGGGTTCTACGAGCAGTACTTC
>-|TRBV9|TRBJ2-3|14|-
CASSVRDNLETQYF
TGTGCCAGCAGCGTAAGGGACAATCTGGAGACGCAGTATTTT
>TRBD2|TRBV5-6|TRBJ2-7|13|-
CASRTSGVYEQYF
TGTGCCAGTCGGACTAGCGGAGTCTACGAGCAGTACTTC
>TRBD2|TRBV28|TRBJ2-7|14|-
CASKQPGLVRQQYF
TGTGCCAGCAAACAACCGGGACTAGTCAGGCAGCAGTACTTC
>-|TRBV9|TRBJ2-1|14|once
CASSVFHSYNEQFF
TGTGCCAGCAGCGTTTTTCACTCCTACAATGAGCAGTTCTTC
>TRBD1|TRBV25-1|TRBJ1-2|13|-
CASRETGGYGYTF
TGTGCCAGCCGAGAAACAGGGGGATATGGCTACACCTTC
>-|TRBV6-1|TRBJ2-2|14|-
CASFFTGNTGELFF
TGTGCCAGCTTCTTTACAGGGAACACCGGGGAGCTGTTTTTT
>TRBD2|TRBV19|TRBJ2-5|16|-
CASSINPGLASETQYF
TGTGCCAGTAGTATAAACCCGGGACTAGCGTCAGAGACCCAGTACTTC